Sequencing of this T cell receptor beta chain was carried out in a study of PD-1 blockade in mismatch repair-deficient tumors. Study-level information: Patients had fewer than 15 mismatch repair-deficient cancer types and were previously treated and progressing.

The repertoire was sequenced with immunoSEQ multiplex PCR; TCRdb's copy has only in-frame clones and lacks some. The top ten clones hold 12% of a sample with 100,000 to 150,000 clones, about nine tenths of them seen once. The TCR-sequenced patients were a few responders to pembrolizumab. In germline, CDR1 is SGHDN, CDR2 FVKESK. V was pared by 1 base and J by 6 bases, with 6 bases between. This CDR3 is 13 amino acids long. This specimen consisted of peripheral blood, obtained 70 to 72 weeks after starting pembrolizumab. V gene TRBV14 combines with J gene TRBJ2-2, with D unresolved. The sequence derives from an adult with mismatch repair-deficient cancer. The CDR3 spells CASSQVPAGELFF. In DNA, the CDR3 is TGTGCCAGCAGCCAAGTCCCAGCCGGGGAGCTGTTTTTT.